The rows below give T cell receptor beta chains drawn from one sample of a study of shared clonotypes between healthy human individuals. Method: immunoSEQ multiplex PCR; TCRdb's copy keeps in-frame clones and lacks some. The sample has 2 million to 3 million clones; just over 90% are singletons. Sample: naive CD4+ T cells sorted from blood. All receptors come from a man aged 18 to 30 in good health. Both conserved end residues are trimmed from each CDR3.

j_gene | v_gene | CDR3aa
TRBJ1-2 | TRBV7-9 | ASSLEPNYGYT
TRBJ2-7 | TRBV6-5 | ASSSTGNYEQY
TRBJ1-6 | TRBV28 | ASRLPQGSPLH
TRBJ2-3 | TRBV5-1 | ASSLTALSYTQY
TRBJ1-2 | TRBV5-4 | ASSLTGAIYYGYT
TRBJ2-6 | TRBV20-1 | SSLVANVLT
TRBJ2-2 | TRBV6-5 | ASSLDRDTGELF
TRBJ1-6 | TRBV19 | ASSIFAGGANSPLH
TRBJ2-7 | TRBV6-5 | ASSSGQGGYEQY
TRBJ2-7 | TRBV5-1 | ASSFGGLAAPSSYEQY
TRBJ2-7 | TRBV10-3 | AIRPGTGVYEQY
TRBJ2-1 | TRBV4-1 | ASSLDRRFHDEQF
TRBJ2-5 | TRBV5-1 | ASSLAAGGEETQY
TRBJ1-3 | TRBV2 | ASSEVGPSGNTIY
TRBJ2-7 | TRBV11-2 | ASSLDQTGAYEQY
TRBJ2-1 | TRBV5-1 | ASSLGENEQF
TRBJ1-2 | TRBV7-2 | ASSPDSGYGYT
TRBJ1-2 | TRBV5-4 | ASSLSGQHYGYT
TRBJ1-2 | TRBV7-2 | ASSPDRVGGYT
TRBJ2-5 | TRBV18 | ASSPLGLADSQETQY
TRBJ2-3 | TRBV4-3 | ASSQTTFSTDTQY
TRBJ2-7 | TRBV7-2 | ASSLGPRPSYEQY
TRBJ2-5 | TRBV10-1 | ASSESWGTQETQY
TRBJ2-1 | TRBV7-2 | ASSLERGPYNEQF
TRBJ2-5 | TRBV7-2 | ASSQTALQETQY
TRBJ1-3 | TRBV2 | ASSETTGAPGNTIY
TRBJ1-1 | TRBV19 | ASREYRGRDTEAF
TRBJ2-7 | TRBV5-6 | ASTLRSLTSYEQY
TRBJ2-1 | TRBV25-1 | ASSEAPTQQF
TRBJ2-3 | TRBV30 | AWSVGFSSTDTQY
TRBJ2-7 | TRBV6-1 | ASSTWTPTYEQY
TRBJ1-6 | TRBV7-2 | ASSLVRTASPLH
TRBJ2-7 | TRBV11-2 | ASSLSGYEQY
TRBJ1-1 | TRBV27 | ASSFSGVVTEAF
TRBJ1-5 | TRBV7-6 | ASSFAGGAGQPQH
TRBJ2-1 | TRBV4-1 | ASSQVLAGALGNEQF
TRBJ2-3 | TRBV6-6 | ASSYPGTADADTQY
TRBJ2-3 | TRBV7-9 | ASSLAIDLGRDAPDTQY
TRBJ2-7 | TRBV9 | ASSVGLSYEQY
TRBJ1-1 | TRBV2 | ASSEWAASMNTEAF
TRBJ1-5 | TRBV29-1 | SVARGSNQPQH
TRBJ2-1 | TRBV2 | ASSPLAGGSNEQF
TRBJ2-7 | TRBV18 | ASSPGDPTYEQY
TRBJ2-7 | TRBV6-5 | ASSLGQILSYEQY
TRBJ1-4 | TRBV15 | ATSRTTGASTNEKLF
TRBJ2-2 | TRBV5-1 | ASSFNRGPAGELF
TRBJ2-3 | TRBV7-2 | ASSLGGDNTDTQY
TRBJ2-6 | TRBV19 | ASSITGTGANVLT
TRBJ2-2 | TRBV18 | ASSPPSRENTGELF
TRBJ1-2 | TRBV20-1 | SASQVGGYT
TRBJ1-3 | TRBV10-3 | AISDVRSGNTIY
TRBJ2-1 | TRBV5-1 | ASSLEDRVYNEQF
TRBJ2-2 | TRBV6-5 | ASSYGTDNTGELF
TRBJ2-1 | TRBV6-5 | ASSYSGDRGHEQF
TRBJ2-7 | TRBV6-6 | ASSVQGTSYEQY
TRBJ2-1 | TRBV5-1 | ASSRGDSSYNEQF
TRBJ1-1 | TRBV27 | ASRDSGRAEAF
TRBJ1-3 | TRBV4-2 | ASSHVDGSSGNTIY